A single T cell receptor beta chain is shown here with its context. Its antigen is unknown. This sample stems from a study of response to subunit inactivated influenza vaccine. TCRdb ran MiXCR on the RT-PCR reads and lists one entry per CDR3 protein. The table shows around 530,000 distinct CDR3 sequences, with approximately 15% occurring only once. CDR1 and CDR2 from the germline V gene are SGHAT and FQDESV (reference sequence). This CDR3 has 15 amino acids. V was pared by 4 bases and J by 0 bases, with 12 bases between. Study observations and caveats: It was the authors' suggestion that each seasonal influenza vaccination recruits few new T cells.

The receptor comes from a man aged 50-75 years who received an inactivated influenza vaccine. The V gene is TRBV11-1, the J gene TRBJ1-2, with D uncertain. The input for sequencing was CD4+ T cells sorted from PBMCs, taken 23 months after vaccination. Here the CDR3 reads CASSSYRESNYGYTF. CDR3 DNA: TGTGCCAGCAGCTCCTACAGAGAATCTAACTATGGCTACACCTTC.